The 17 T cell receptor beta chains below were found in one sample sequenced in a study of long-term antiretroviral therapy in people with HIV. immunoSEQ v3.0 was run at survey level. Produced via immunoSEQ multiplex PCR; TCRdb's table is partial and in-frame only. The data show 20,000 or so clones, with about nine tenths seen just once and 6.5% to 10% held by the top ten. The sample consisted of unsorted PBMCs, taken 0.2 years before starting antiretroviral therapy. Receptors were obtained from a man aged 18 to 30 with HIV.

The chain recombines TRBV11-1 with TRBJ1-6; D may be TRBD1 (5 bases). This CDR3 has 17 residues. With 4 bases removed from V and 4 bases from J, the gap between germline ends came to 17 bases. Germline values: CDR1 SGHAT, CDR2 FQDESV (reference sequence). The CDR3 nucleotides read TGTGCCAGCAGCTCCGGTTCCACGGGACGGTATAATTCACCCCTCCACTTT. This gives the protein CASSSGSTGRYNSPLHF. Complete variable domain (other parts from reference TRBV11-1 and TRBJ1-6): EAEVAQSPRYKITEKSQAVAFWCDPISGHATLYWYRQILGQGPELLVQFQDESVVDDSQLPKDRFSAERLKGVDSTLKIQPAELGDSAMYLCASSSGSTGRYNSPLHFGNGTRLTVT.

The CDR3 here is CASSPSRSSGGLTDTQYF. The CDR3 bases are TGTGCCAGCAGCCCTAGTAGGTCTAGCGGGGGGCTCACAGATACGCAGTATTTT. V and J are TRBV9 and TRBJ2-3; 11 nucleotides align to TRBD2. This CDR3 is built from 18 residues. Per germline, CDR1 SGDLS and CDR2 YYNGEE. V lost 4 bases and J lost 2; bases outside the gene matches: 12.

The chain recombines TRBV2 with TRBJ2-1, with a weak D call TRBD2 (5 bases). Germline V CDR1 and CDR2: SNHLY, FYNNEI. V gave up 0 bases and J gave up 9 bases, with 12 bases separating them. This CDR3 contains 14 residues. CDR3 amino acids: CASSEALDSSEQFF. CDR3 sequence (DNA): TGTGCCAGCAGTGAAGCTTTGGACTCTAGTGAGCAGTTCTTC. The full variable domain, with the rest looked up from reference TRBV2 and TRBJ2-1, is EPEVTQTPSHQVTQMGQEVILRCVPISNHLYFYWYRQILGQKVEFLVSFYNNEISEKSEIFDDQFSVERPDGSNFTLKIRSTKLEDSAMYFCASSEALDSSEQFFGPGTRLTVL.

V and J are TRBV4-3 and TRBJ1-1, with TRBD1 identical over 7 bases. Per the germline V gene, CDR1 is LGHNA and CDR2 is YSLEER. This CDR3 comprises 16 residues. J gave up 4 bases and V 0 bases, and 8 bases lay outside the gene matches. Here the CDR3 reads CASSQDRSRGGTEAFF. CDR3 in DNA: TGCGCCAGCAGCCAAGATCGGTCCAGGGGGGGCACTGAAGCTTTCTTT.

V is TRBV2 and J is TRBJ2-7; D gene ambiguous. This CDR3 spans 14 amino acids. The germline gives CDR1 SNHLY, CDR2 FYNNEI. V lost 4 bases, J lost 3 bases, and 13 bases lay in between. CDR3 region: CASSATTSGYEQYF. The CDR3, as DNA: TGTGCCAGCAGTGCCACAACGTCGGGCTACGAGCAGTACTTC. Together with reference TRBV2 and TRBJ2-7, the CDR3 gives the full variable domain: EPEVTQTPSHQVTQMGQEVILRCVPISNHLYFYWYRQILGQKVEFLVSFYNNEISEKSEIFDDQFSVERPDGSNFTLKIRSTKLEDSAMYFCASSATTSGYEQYFGPGTRLTVT.

The CDR3 spells CASSLGGDGQETQYF. CDR3 nucleotide sequence: TGTGCCAGCAGCCTGGGGGGGGATGGGCAAGAGACCCAGTACTTC. The V gene is TRBV25-1, the J gene TRBJ2-5, with 7 bases fitting TRBD2. With V trimmed by 6 bases and J by 2 bases, 9 bases remained unmatched. In germline, CDR1 is MGHDK, CDR2 SYGVNS. The CDR3 has 15 amino acids. Drawing the rest from reference TRBV25-1 and TRBJ2-5, the complete variable domain is EADIYQTPRYLVIGTGKKITLECSQTMGHDKMYWYQQDPGMELHLIHYSYGVNSTEKGDLSSESTVSRIRTEHFPLTLESARPSHTSQYLCASSLGGDGQETQYFGPGTRLLVL.

This clone was observed once. The chain employs TRBV12-1 and TRBJ2-3; the table's D call, TRBD2, was not checked against the DNA. TRBV12-1 is recorded as a pseudogene. CDR3 length equals 16 residues. CDR3 sequence reads: CASSFDCDRGTDTQYF. The CDR3 nucleotides are TGTGCCAGCAGCTTTGATTGCGATCGGGGCACAGATACGCAGTATTTT.

The chain couples TRBV5-1 to TRBJ1-1; D is perhaps TRBD1 (5 bases). Germline values: CDR1 SGHRS, CDR2 YFSETQ. The CDR3 has 15 residues. V was pared by 0 bases and J by 3 bases, with 12 bases between. CDR3 coding DNA: TGCGCCAGCAGCTTGGAGGTCTTGGGGGACACTGAAGCTTTCTTT. Its protein is CASSLEVLGDTEAFF. The entire variable domain, with the rest obtained from reference TRBV5-1 and TRBJ1-1, is as follows: KAGVTQTPRYLIKTRGQQVTLSCSPISGHRSVSWYQQTPGQGLQFLFEYFSETQRNKGNFPGRFSGRQFSNSRSEMNVSTLELGDSALYLCASSLEVLGDTEAFFGQGTRLTVV.

The chain recombines TRBV4-1 with TRBJ1-1; 7 nucleotides line up with TRBD1. V trimming: 3 bases; J trimming: 3 bases; junction bases outside the gene matches: 4. Germline values: CDR1 MGHRA, CDR2 YSYEKL. The CDR3 has 14 residues. DNA of the CDR3: TGCGCCAGCAGCCAGCACAGGGGAGACACTGAAGCTTTCTTT. Its protein product is CASSQHRGDTEAFF.

The rearrangement joins TRBV27 to TRBJ2-2; possibly TRBD2 for D (7 bases). Trimming took off 3 bases at V and 6 bases at J, with 14 bases between the two ends. Per the germline V gene, CDR1 is MNHEY and CDR2 is SMNVEV (reference sequence). This CDR3 has 15 amino acids. The CDR3 DNA follows: TGTGCCAGCAGTTTGTACGGGGGGCACCCCGGGGAGCTGTTTTTT. It encodes CASSLYGGHPGELFF.

This sequence joins TRBV19 and TRBJ2-3; D gene unclear. Deletions cut 7 bases from V and 2 bases from J, with 10 bases between. Looked up from germline, CDR1 is LNHDA and CDR2 is SQIVND (reference sequence). The CDR3 consists of 13 residues. The CDR3 sequence is CASTLGNTDTQYF. In DNA form, the CDR3 reads TGTGCCAGTACCCTTGGAAACACAGATACGCAGTATTTT.

The CDR3 is CASSLSRGDTEAFF. CDR3 DNA sequence: TGTGCCAGCAGCTTAAGCCGTGGGGACACTGAAGCTTTCTTT. The rearrangement joins TRBV7-3 to TRBJ1-1; D gene uncertain. Germline CDR1 is SGHTA and CDR2 is FQGTGA. The CDR3 covers 14 residues. With 1 base removed from V and 3 bases from J, the gap between germline ends came to 9 bases.

V is TRBV5-4 and J is TRBJ2-7; D ambiguous. V lost 7 bases and J 2 bases, leaving 10 bases between the germline ends. Germline CDR1 SGHNT, CDR2 YYREEE (reference sequence). This CDR3 spans 12 amino acids. The CDR3 sequence is CASQQGAYEQYF. The CDR3 DNA follows: TGTGCCAGCCAGCAAGGAGCCTACGAGCAGTACTTC.

This chain joins TRBV5-3 and TRBJ2-5; TRBD2 matches 7 bases. TRBV5-3 qualifies as an ORF whose function is uncertain. The CDR3 runs to 15 residues. V lost 8 bases, J lost 4 bases, and 14 bases stayed unmatched. CDR3 protein: CASSQKAGRGETQYF. DNA of the CDR3: TGTGCCAGCAGCCAGAAAGCGGGACGAGGAGAGACCCAGTACTTC.

The chain couples TRBV10-3 to TRBJ2-6, with a possible D match to TRBD2 (5 bases). CDR3 size: 16 residues. Germline V gene data show CDR1 as ENHRY and CDR2 as SYGVKD. The V gene lost 5 bases and the J gene lost 3 bases, with 14 bases spanning the gap. The CDR3 DNA is TGTGCCATCAGTCCCACGGGAAATCTTGGGGCCAACGTCCTGACTTTC. It codes for CAISPTGNLGANVLTF.

The chain uses TRBV30 and TRBJ2-2; possible D gene TRBD2, 5 bases. CDR1 and CDR2 from the germline V gene are GTSNPN and SVGIG (reference sequence). Trimming pared 1 base from V and 5 bases from J, leaving 14 bases between. CDR3 length: 15 residues. The CDR3: CAWSGGGRYTGELFF. The CDR3, as DNA: TGTGCCTGGAGTGGAGGAGGACGGTATACCGGGGAGCTGTTTTTT.

The rearrangement joins TRBV27 to TRBJ2-7, with 8 bases fitting TRBD1. V shed 4 bases, J shed 5 bases, and the junction held 4 bases outside the gene matches. CDR3 length: 13 residues. Per germline, CDR1 MNHEY and CDR2 SMNVEV (reference sequence). Here the CDR3 reads CASSWDRWDEQYF. The CDR3 DNA sequence: TGTGCCAGCAGTTGGGACAGGTGGGACGAGCAGTACTTC.